These T cell receptor beta chains were read from a single sample in a study of T-cell reconstitution after alpha-beta-depleted transplantation in children. A single record per CDR3 protein comes from TCRdb applying MiXCR to the PCR reads. The sample records about 980,000 distinct CDR3 sequences, about 30% being singletons. This specimen was PBMCs, mostly from graft donor cells, taken 360 days after TCRalphabeta/CD19-depleted stem cell transplant. Receptor source: a boy under two years old who had a stem cell transplant for SCID, so the T cells may come from the graft donor. CDR3s include the opening cysteine and the closing phenylalanine or tryptophan. The D gene is left open where the match is weak. Clone sizes are given selectively: once, few, many, or a class where the clone is expanded.

V gene	clone size	J gene	D gene	CDR3 protein	CDR3 DNA
TRBV4-1	few	TRBJ2-1	TRBD2	CASSPPFLAGGYNEQFF	TGCGCCAGCAGCCCCCCTTTTTTAGCGGGGGGCTACAATGAGCAGTTCTTC
TRBV9	-	TRBJ1-6	-	CASSGRIQGKKNSPLHF	TGTGCCAGCAGCGGAAGGATTCAGGGGAAGAAAAATTCACCCCTCCACTTT
TRBV4-2	-	TRBJ1-3	-	CASSQDRSGGGNTIYF	TGTGCCAGCAGCCAAGATCGGAGTGGAGGCGGAAACACCATATATTTT
TRBV28	few	TRBJ2-7	TRBD1	CASSPNRDRGDHEQYF	TGTGCCAGCAGTCCGAATCGGGACAGGGGTGACCACGAGCAGTACTTC
TRBV2	-	TRBJ2-7	-	CASSVMRVGSEKLMYF	TGTGCCAGCAGTGTAATGCGGGTAGGCTCGGAAAAACTGATGTACTTC
TRBV20-1	few	TRBJ1-2	-	CSARVMGVGYGYTF	TGCAGTGCTAGAGTAATGGGGGTCGGCTATGGCTACACCTTC
TRBV20-1	few	TRBJ1-1	-	CSAAVPNTEAFF	TGCAGTGCTGCGGTCCCGAACACTGAAGCTTTCTTT
TRBV13	-	TRBJ2-3	-	CASSSEGISPDTQYF	TGTGCCAGCAGCTCCGAGGGTATTAGCCCAGATACGCAGTATTTT
TRBV20-1	few	TRBJ2-3	-	CSGRGREGLTSTDTQYF	TGCAGTGGCAGGGGCAGGGAGGGACTCACTAGCACAGATACGCAGTATTTT
TRBV7-2	few	TRBJ2-5	TRBD2	CASSLAGSSGGGKETQYF	TGTGCCAGCAGCTTAGCGGGGAGTAGCGGGGGGGGAAAAGAGACCCAGTACTTC
TRBV12-3/TRBV12-4	-	TRBJ2-3	TRBD1	CASFNRGTTDTQYF	TGTGCCAGTTTCAACAGGGGGACCACAGATACGCAGTATTTT
TRBV20-1	-	TRBJ1-4	-	CSARSQGRNEKLFF	TGCAGTGCTAGGTCTCAGGGCCGTAATGAAAAACTGTTTTTT
TRBV24-1	-	TRBJ1-1	-	CATRRGEGTEAFF	TGTGCCACCCGTCGAGGGGAAGGTACTGAAGCTTTCTTT
TRBV29-1	few	TRBJ1-2	-	CSVARNYGYTF	TGCAGCGTTGCCAGGAATTATGGCTACACCTTC
TRBV6-1	-	TRBJ2-5	TRBD2	CASSRGGAPGPKETQYF	TGTGCCAGCAGTCGGGGGGGAGCCCCGGGCCCAAAGGAGACCCAGTACTTC
TRBV5-1	-	TRBJ2-7	-	CASSPGQLMNSYEQYF	TGCGCCAGCAGCCCCGGACAGCTAATGAACTCCTACGAGCAGTACTTC
TRBV9	many	TRBJ2-1	-	CASTPNLASYNEQFF	TGTGCCAGCACCCCTAACTTGGCCTCCTACAATGAGCAGTTCTTC
TRBV12-3/TRBV12-4	few	TRBJ2-2	TRBD1	CASGTDYTGELFF	TGTGCCAGCGGGACAGACTACACCGGGGAGCTGTTTTTT
TRBV15	-	TRBJ2-7	TRBD1	CATSRGQGGVYEQYF	TGTGCCACCAGCAGAGGACAGGGGGGCGTCTACGAGCAGTACTTC
TRBV6-5	once	TRBJ2-1	TRBD1	CASSYGRTGEMNEQFF	TGTGCCAGCAGTTACGGAAGGACAGGGGAAATGAATGAGCAGTTCTTC
TRBV11-2	-	TRBJ2-5	-	CASSARSVRETQYF	TGTGCCAGCAGCGCCCGAAGTGTGCGAGAGACCCAGTACTTC
TRBV5-1	-	TRBJ1-5	-	CASSLESRNQPQHF	TGCGCCAGCAGCTTGGAAAGCCGCAATCAGCCCCAGCATTTT
TRBV12-3/TRBV12-4	-	TRBJ2-3	-	CASNSGSTDTQYF	TGTGCCAGCAACAGCGGGAGCACAGATACGCAGTATTTT
TRBV20-1	-	TRBJ2-3	-	CSASQTEHSTDTQYF	TGCAGTGCTAGCCAAACGGAGCATAGCACAGATACGCAGTATTTT
TRBV2	-	TRBJ2-2	TRBD1	CASSERDRAWNTGELFF	TGTGCCAGCAGTGAACGGGACAGGGCATGGAACACCGGGGAGCTGTTTTTT
TRBV5-5	-	TRBJ1-2	-	CASSLRLTPYGYTF	TGTGCCAGCAGCTTGCGGTTGACACCCTATGGCTACACCTTC
TRBV4-3	few	TRBJ2-3	-	CASSQDKAFDTDTQYF	TGCGCCAGCAGCCAAGATAAGGCCTTCGACACAGATACGCAGTATTTT
TRBV12-3/TRBV12-4	-	TRBJ2-7	TRBD1	CASGQAGVYYEQYF	TGTGCCAGCGGACAGGCAGGGGTCTACTACGAGCAGTACTTC
TRBV5-1	-	TRBJ2-5	TRBD1	CASSSGQPRGTQYF	TGCGCCAGCAGCTCGGGACAGCCGAGGGGGACCCAGTACTTC
TRBV5-6	-	TRBJ1-3	TRBD1	CASSPIGTGSGNTIYF	TGTGCCAGCAGCCCGATCGGGACAGGGTCCGGAAACACCATATATTTT
TRBV5-6	-	TRBJ2-5	-	CASSLYMFWQETQYF	TGTGCCAGCAGCTTGTATATGTTTTGGCAAGAGACCCAGTACTTC
TRBV12-3/TRBV12-4	few	TRBJ1-1	-	CASSFPLGPEAFF	TGTGCCAGCAGCTTCCCATTGGGCCCTGAAGCTTTCTTT
TRBV7-8	-	TRBJ2-1	TRBD2	CASSLEGGGALNEQFF	TGTGCCAGCAGCTTAGAAGGCGGGGGGGCCCTAAATGAGCAGTTCTTC
TRBV20-1	-	TRBJ2-1	TRBD2	CSARDRLAGARYNEQFF	TGCAGTGCTAGAGATAGGCTAGCGGGGGCAAGATACAATGAGCAGTTCTTC
TRBV20-1	-	TRBJ2-7	-	CSARSGRDPSYEQYF	TGCAGTGCTAGGTCGGGACGGGACCCCTCCTACGAGCAGTACTTC
TRBV29-1	few	TRBJ2-3	-	CSVPLAGRGTDTQYF	TGCAGCGTTCCCCTGGCAGGGAGGGGGACAGATACGCAGTATTTT
TRBV29-1	few	TRBJ2-5	-	CSVDVVGNWETQYF	TGCAGCGTTGACGTTGTGGGAAACTGGGAGACCCAGTACTTC
TRBV29-1	few	TRBJ2-5	TRBD1	CSVQRSQGSETQYF	TGCAGCGTTCAAAGATCACAGGGGTCGGAGACCCAGTACTTC
TRBV4-3	-	TRBJ2-2	TRBD2	CASSQDRYLAGNTGELFF	TGCGCCAGCAGCCAAGATCGGTATCTAGCGGGAAACACCGGGGAGCTGTTTTTT
TRBV20-1	few	TRBJ1-6	-	CSASPLRGPNSPLHF	TGCAGTGCTAGCCCGCTACGGGGCCCAAATTCACCCCTCCACTTT
TRBV7-9	-	TRBJ2-5	-	CATRPFSYQETQYF	TGTGCCACCCGGCCCTTTTCGTACCAAGAGACCCAGTACTTC
TRBV20-1	few	TRBJ2-5	-	CSASMWETQYF	TGCAGTGCTAGCATGTGGGAGACCCAGTACTTC
TRBV27	many	TRBJ2-2	-	CASSTANTGELFF	TGTGCCAGCAGTACCGCGAACACCGGGGAGCTGTTTTTT
TRBV7-9	-	TRBJ1-3	-	CASSLASAGGPGNTIYF	TGTGCCAGCAGCTTAGCCTCCGCAGGCGGTCCTGGAAACACCATATATTTT
TRBV15	-	TRBJ1-5	-	CATSNGNQPQHF	TGTGCCACCAGCAACGGCAATCAGCCCCAGCATTTT
TRBV20-1	few	TRBJ2-3	TRBD2	CSARDGSTSGGSDTQYF	TGCAGTGCTAGAGATGGCTCGACTAGCGGGGGATCAGATACGCAGTATTTT
TRBV5-1	many	TRBJ1-5	-	CASSLGADQPQHF	TGCGCCAGCAGCTTGGGGGCCGATCAGCCCCAGCATTTT
TRBV4-2	-	TRBJ1-6	-	CASSQEAGEGSSPLHF	TGTGCCAGCAGCCAAGAGGCCGGGGAGGGTAGTTCACCCCTCCACTTT
TRBV3-1	-	TRBJ2-7	TRBD2	CASSRRAGAHEQYF	TGTGCCAGCAGCCGTCGAGCGGGGGCCCACGAGCAGTACTTC
TRBV5-5	few	TRBJ2-4	-	CASSLEAGNIQYF	TGTGCCAGCAGCTTGGAGGCGGGGAACATTCAGTACTTC
TRBV28	many	TRBJ2-7	-	CASSLHGAAPSPYEQYF	TGTGCCAGCAGTTTACATGGGGCAGCCCCATCGCCCTACGAGCAGTACTTC
TRBV11-2	few	TRBJ2-7	-	CASSPGTTTYEQYF	TGTGCCAGCTCCCCCGGGACAACGACCTACGAGCAGTACTTC
TRBV29-1	-	TRBJ2-7	-	CSVLPTENPYEQYF	TGCAGCGTGCTACCAACTGAAAACCCCTACGAGCAGTACTTC
TRBV18	few	TRBJ1-1	TRBD1	CASSPRPDRDTEAFF	TGTGCCAGCTCACCCAGACCCGACAGGGACACTGAAGCTTTCTTT
TRBV9	few	TRBJ2-3	TRBD2	CASSVGAGSTDTQYF	TGTGCCAGCAGCGTGGGAGCGGGGAGCACAGATACGCAGTATTTT
TRBV12-3/TRBV12-4	-	TRBJ2-2	TRBD2	CASSSHLAGGTKTGELFF	TGTGCCAGCAGTTCCCACTTAGCGGGGGGAACCAAAACCGGGGAGCTGTTTTTT
TRBV3-1	-	TRBJ2-1	-	CASSQGWANEQFF	TGTGCCAGCAGCCAGGGCTGGGCCAATGAGCAGTTCTTC
TRBV24-1	-	TRBJ2-5	TRBD2	CATSDPDGGGQETQYF	TGTGCCACCAGTGATCCGGACGGGGGGGGTCAAGAGACCCAGTACTTC